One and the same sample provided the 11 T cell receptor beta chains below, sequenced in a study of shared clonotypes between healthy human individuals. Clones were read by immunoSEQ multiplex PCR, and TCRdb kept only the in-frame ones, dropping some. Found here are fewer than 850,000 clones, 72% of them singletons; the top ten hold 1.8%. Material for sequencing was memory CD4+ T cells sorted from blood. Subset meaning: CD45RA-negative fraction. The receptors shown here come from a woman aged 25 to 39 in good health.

This CDR3 reads CSVEGDSYEQYF. Written as DNA, the CDR3 is TGCAGCGTTGAAGGTGACAGTTACGAGCAGTACTTC. The gene calls are TRBV29-1 and TRBJ2-7, with a tentative D call TRBD1 (5 bases). The CDR3 has 12 amino acids. Germline V gene data show CDR1 as SQVTM and CDR2 as ANQGSEA. V was shortened by 1 base and J by 4 bases, with 8 bases between the two germline ends.

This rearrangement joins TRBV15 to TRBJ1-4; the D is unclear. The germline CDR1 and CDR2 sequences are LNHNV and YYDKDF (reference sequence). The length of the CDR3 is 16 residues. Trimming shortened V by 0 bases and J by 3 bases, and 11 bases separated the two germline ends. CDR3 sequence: CATSRDGTASNEKLFF. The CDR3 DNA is TGTGCCACCAGCAGAGATGGCACGGCTTCTAATGAAAAACTGTTTTTT.

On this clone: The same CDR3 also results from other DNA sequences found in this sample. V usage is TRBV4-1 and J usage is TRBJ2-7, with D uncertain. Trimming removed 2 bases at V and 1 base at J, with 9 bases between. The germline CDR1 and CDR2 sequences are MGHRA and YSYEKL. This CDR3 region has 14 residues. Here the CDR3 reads CASSQPTVSYEQYF. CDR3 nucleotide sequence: TGCGCCAGCAGCCAACCGACGGTATCCTACGAGCAGTACTTC.

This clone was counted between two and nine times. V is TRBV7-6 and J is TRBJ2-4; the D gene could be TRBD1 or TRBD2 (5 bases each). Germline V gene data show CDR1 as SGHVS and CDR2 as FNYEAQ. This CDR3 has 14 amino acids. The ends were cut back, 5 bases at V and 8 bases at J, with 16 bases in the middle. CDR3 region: CASSPLGVIDIQYF. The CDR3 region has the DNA TGTGCCAGCAGCCCCCTGGGGGTCATCGACATTCAGTACTTC.

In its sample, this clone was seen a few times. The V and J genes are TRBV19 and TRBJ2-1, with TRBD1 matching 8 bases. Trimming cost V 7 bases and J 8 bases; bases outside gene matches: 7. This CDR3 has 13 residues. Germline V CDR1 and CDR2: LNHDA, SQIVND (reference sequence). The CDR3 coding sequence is TGTGCCAGTACCACCCCAGGGGGCGATGAGCAGTTCTTC. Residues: CASTTPGGDEQFF.

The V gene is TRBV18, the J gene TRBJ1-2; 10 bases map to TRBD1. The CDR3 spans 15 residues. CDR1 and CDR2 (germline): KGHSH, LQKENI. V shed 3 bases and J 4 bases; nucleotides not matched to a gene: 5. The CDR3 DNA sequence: TGTGCCAGCTCACCCCCGACAGGGGGCATCTATGGCTACACCTTC. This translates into CASSPPTGGIYGYTF.

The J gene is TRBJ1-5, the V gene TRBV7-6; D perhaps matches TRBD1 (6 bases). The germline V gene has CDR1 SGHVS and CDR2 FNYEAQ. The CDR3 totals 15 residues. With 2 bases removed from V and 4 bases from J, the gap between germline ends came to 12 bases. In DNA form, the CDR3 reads TGTGCCAGCAGCTTATTTGGGGGCGGGAATCAGCCCCAGCATTTT. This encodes CASSLFGGGNQPQHF. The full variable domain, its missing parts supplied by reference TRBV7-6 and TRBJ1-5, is GAGVSQSPRYKVTKRGQDVALRCDPISGHVSLYWYRQALGQGPEFLTYFNYEAQQDKSGLPNDRFSAERPEGSISTLTIQRTEQRDSAMYRCASSLFGGGNQPQHFGDGTRLSIL.

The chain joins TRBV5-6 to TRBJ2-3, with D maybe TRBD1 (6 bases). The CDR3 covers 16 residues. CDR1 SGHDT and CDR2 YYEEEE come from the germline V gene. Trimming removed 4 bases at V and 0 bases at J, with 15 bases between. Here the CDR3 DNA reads TGTGCCAGCAGCCCGGGACACCGGGCGAGCACAGATACGCAGTATTTT. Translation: CASSPGHRASTDTQYF. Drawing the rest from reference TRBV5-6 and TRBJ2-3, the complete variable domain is DAGVTQSPTHLIKTRGQQVTLRCSPKSGHDTVSWYQQALGQGPQFIFQYYEEEERQRGNFPDRFSGHQFPNYSSELNVNALLLGDSALYLCASSPGHRASTDTQYFGPGTRLTVL.

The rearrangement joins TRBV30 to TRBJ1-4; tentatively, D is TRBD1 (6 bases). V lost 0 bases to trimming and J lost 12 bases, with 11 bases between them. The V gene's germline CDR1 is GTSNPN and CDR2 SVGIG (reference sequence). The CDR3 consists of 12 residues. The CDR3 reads CAWSVYDRQLFF. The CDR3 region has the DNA TGTGCCTGGAGTGTTTATGACAGGCAACTGTTTTTT.

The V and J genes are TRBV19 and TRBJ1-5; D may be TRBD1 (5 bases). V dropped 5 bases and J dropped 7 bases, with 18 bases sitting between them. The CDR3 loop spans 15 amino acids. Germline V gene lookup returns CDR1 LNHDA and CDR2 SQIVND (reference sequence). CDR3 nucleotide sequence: TGTGCCAGTAGTGGAGGGGCTGGGGCTGGACAGCCCCAGCATTTT. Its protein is CASSGGAGAGQPQHF.

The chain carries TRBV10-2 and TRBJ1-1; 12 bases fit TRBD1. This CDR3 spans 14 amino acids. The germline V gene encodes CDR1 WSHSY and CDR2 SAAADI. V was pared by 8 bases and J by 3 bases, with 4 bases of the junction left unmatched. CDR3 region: CASRDRGLYTEAFF. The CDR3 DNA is TGCGCCAGCCGGGACAGGGGGCTTTACACTGAAGCTTTCTTT.